These 19 T cell receptor beta chains originate from one sample sequenced in a study of Tregs in tolerant kidney transplant recipients. Measured with immunoSEQ multiplex PCR; TCRdb has only the in-frame clones, and not every one. The sample has approximately 75,000 clones, more than 85% seen once. The sequencing used Tregs from blood, collected before the transplant. The receptors shown here come from a human donor who received a combined kidney and bone marrow transplant.

The chain is built from TRBV4-2 and TRBJ2-1, with 9 bases matching TRBD2. The CDR3 runs to 15 residues. Trimming removed 3 bases from V and 2 bases from J; junction bases left unmatched: 2. Germline V gene lookup returns CDR1 LGHNA and CDR2 YNFKEQ. CDR3 sequence (DNA): TGTGCCAGCAGCCAGGCGGGAGGGCCCTACAATGAGCAGTTCTTC. Protein sequence: CASSQAGGPYNEQFF.

J is TRBJ2-3 and V is TRBV5-1; 8 nucleotides align to TRBD1. Germline assignment: CDR1 SGHRS and CDR2 YFSETQ. The CDR3 has 15 amino acids. The V and J ends lost 0 bases and 2 bases, in that order; junction bases with no gene match: 2. In nucleotides, the CDR3 is TGCGCCAGCAGCTTGGGACAGGGGTTCACAGATACGCAGTATTTT. Translated, it gives CASSLGQGFTDTQYF.

CDR3: CASSLQGLYQETQYF. In DNA form, the CDR3 reads TGTGCCAGCAGCCTACAGGGTTTATACCAAGAGACCCAGTACTTC. The chain joins TRBV7-2 to TRBJ2-5, with D perhaps matching TRBD1 (6 bases). The ends were cut back, 5 bases at V and 0 bases at J, with 13 bases in the middle. CDR1 is SGHTA, CDR2 FQGNSA, per germline. This CDR3 has 15 residues.

The J gene is TRBJ1-2, the V gene TRBV5-1; perhaps TRBD1 as D (6 bases). V shed 7 bases and J shed 6 bases, with 13 bases lying between them. The germline CDR1 and CDR2 sequences are SGHRS and YFSETQ. This CDR3 has 12 amino acids. The CDR3 spells CASGQGQNGYTF. Written as DNA, the CDR3 is TGCGCCAGCGGGCAGGGGCAGAATGGCTACACCTTC.

The chain carries TRBV19 and TRBJ2-5; 8 bases align to TRBD2. Trimming took 7 bases from V and 2 from J; bases not matched to a gene: 9. In germline, CDR1 is LNHDA, CDR2 SQIVND (reference sequence). The CDR3 extends over 15 amino acids. CDR3 in amino acids: CASKGLGGGQETQYF. The DNA for the CDR3 is TGTGCCAGTAAGGGCCTCGGGGGGGGTCAAGAGACCCAGTACTTC.

With respect to this clone: The junction and the germline gene differ at one end; a read error may be behind it. This chain links TRBV29-1 with TRBJ2-5; 9 positions match TRBD2. CDR1 and CDR2 (germline): SQVTM, ANQGSEA. The CDR3 is 13 amino acids. CDR3: CCVLSGRSGEQYF. In DNA, the CDR3 is TGCTGCGTCCTTAGCGGGAGATCGGGTGAGCAGTACTTC.

The chain carries TRBV14 and TRBJ2-1, with TRBD2 matching over 10 bases. The CDR3 runs 15 residues. V trimming: 1 base; J trimming: 3 bases; junction bases outside the gene matches: 0. CDR1 SGHDN and CDR2 FVKESK come from the germline V gene. CDR3 loop: CASSQGTSGYNEQFF. The CDR3 bases are TGTGCCAGCAGCCAAGGGACTAGCGGCTACAATGAGCAGTTCTTC.

V gene TRBV9 combines with J gene TRBJ2-3, with 14 bases fitting TRBD2. Germline CDR1 is SGDLS and CDR2 is YYNGEE. The V segment lost 4 bases and the J segment 5 bases; nucleotides outside the gene matches: 6. CDR3 length equals 16 residues. The CDR3 DNA reads as TGTGCCAGCAGCCCGGGACTAGCGGGAGAGGGAGATACGCAGTATTTT. Protein sequence: CASSPGLAGEGDTQYF. The full variable domain, its missing parts supplied by reference TRBV9 and TRBJ2-3, is DSGVTQTPKHLITATGQRVTLRCSPRSGDLSVYWYQQSLDQGLQFLIQYYNGEERAKGNILERFSAQQFPDLHSELNLSSLELGDSALYFCASSPGLAGEGDTQYFGPGTRLTVL.

V is TRBV5-4 and J is TRBJ1-6, with no clear D. The CDR3 consists of 15 residues. Germline-derived CDR1 and CDR2 are SGHNT and YYREEE (reference sequence). The V end was cut by 4 bases, the J end by 7 bases, with 15 bases between. In DNA form, the CDR3 reads TGTGCCAGCAGCGACTTGAGAAGGGTGAATTCACCCCTCCACTTT. Translating gives CASSDLRRVNSPLHF.

There are a few counts of this clone. This chain links TRBV5-6 with TRBJ2-3; either TRBD1 or TRBD2 may fit D (6 bases each). V dropped 4 bases and J dropped 3 bases, with 18 bases sitting between them. The V gene's germline CDR1 is SGHDT and CDR2 YYEEEE. The CDR3 sequence is 16 residues long. CDR3 coding DNA: TGTGCCAGCAGCCGATCGGGGGCTGGAGGAACAGATACGCAGTATTTT. Its translation: CASSRSGAGGTDTQYF.

The chain carries TRBV7-8 and TRBJ1-4, with D hard to call. The V end lost 2 bases, the J end lost 0 bases, and 7 bases lay between the germline ends. The CDR3 is 15 residues long. Per germline, CDR1 SGHVS and CDR2 FQNEAQ. The CDR3 protein is CASSLKTSTNEKLFF. The DNA of the CDR3 is TGTGCCAGCAGCTTAAAAACGTCAACTAATGAAAAACTGTTTTTT.

The gene calls are TRBV28 and TRBJ1-2; D not resolved. CDR1 and CDR2 (germline): MDHEN, SYDVKM. This CDR3 region has 12 residues. Between the trimmed V and J ends, which lost 6 bases and 4 bases, there was a span of 9 bases. This chain's CDR3 is CASSPTGYGYTF. The CDR3 bases are TGTGCCAGCAGCCCGACCGGCTATGGCTACACCTTC.

The chain recombines TRBV27 with TRBJ2-5; 8 nucleotides agree with TRBD1. The better agreement between TRBJ2-7 and the DNA end casts doubt on the J call. The germline V gene has CDR1 MNHEY and CDR2 SMNVEV (reference sequence). This CDR3 spans 13 amino acids. This CDR3 is CASSYTGGSEQYF. CDR3 sequence (DNA): TGTGCCAGCAGTTACACAGGGGGGAGCGAGCAGTACTTC.

The chain couples TRBV19 to TRBJ2-3, with 8 bases lining up with TRBD1. From germline, CDR1 is LNHDA and CDR2 SQIVND (reference sequence). CDR3 length: 14 amino acids. J was trimmed by 3 bases and V by 8 bases; bases with no gene match: 7. CDR3 nucleotides: TGTGCCAGTCGGACAGGGTCTAGGACAGATACGCAGTATTTT. Its protein product is CASRTGSRTDTQYF.

V usage is TRBV5-6 and J usage is TRBJ1-2, with 8 positions matching TRBD1. J lost 7 bases, V lost 0 bases, and 5 bases had no gene match. The CDR3 is 14 amino acids. The germline gives CDR1 SGHDT, CDR2 YYEEEE. The CDR3 is CASSLGRGQSGYTF. In DNA, the CDR3 is TGTGCCAGCAGCTTGGGCAGGGGGCAGAGTGGCTACACCTTC. Looking up the rest from reference TRBV5-6 and TRBJ1-2 gives the full variable domain: DAGVTQSPTHLIKTRGQQVTLRCSPKSGHDTVSWYQQALGQGPQFIFQYYEEEERQRGNFPDRFSGHQFPNYSSELNVNALLLGDSALYLCASSLGRGQSGYTFGSGTRLTVV.

This CDR3 is CASSPGTGPYEQYF. The CDR3 nucleotides are TGCGCCAGCAGTCCCGGGACAGGTCCCTACGAGCAGTACTTC. This chain links TRBV5-1 with TRBJ2-7; 8 nucleotides line up with TRBD1. The CDR3 has 14 residues. CDR1 is SGHRS, CDR2 YFSETQ, per germline. Germline trimming cut 5 bases from V and 2 bases from J; bases unmatched to any gene: 6. Supplemented by reference TRBV5-1 and TRBJ2-7, the full variable domain reads KAGVTQTPRYLIKTRGQQVTLSCSPISGHRSVSWYQQTPGQGLQFLFEYFSETQRNKGNFPGRFSGRQFSNSRSEMNVSTLELGDSALYLCASSPGTGPYEQYFGPGTRLTVT.

This rearrangement joins TRBV7-2 to TRBJ2-7; possible D gene TRBD1, 6 bases. The germline gives CDR1 SGHTA, CDR2 FQGNSA. The CDR3 is 14 amino acids. The germline V and J ends were trimmed by 5 bases and 0 bases, with 11 bases remaining between them. This CDR3 is CASSTTGFSYEQYF. CDR3 DNA sequence: TGTGCCAGCAGCACAACAGGGTTCTCCTACGAGCAGTACTTC.

V and J are TRBV7-7 and TRBJ2-3; no definite D call. In germline, CDR1 is SSHAT, CDR2 FNYEAQ (reference sequence). This CDR3 spans 16 amino acids. Trimming stripped 5 bases from V and 1 base from J, with 16 bases between. The CDR3 region is CASSRVGTGGTDTQYF. CDR3 coding DNA: TGTGCCAGCAGCCGGGTAGGAACTGGGGGCACAGATACGCAGTATTTT.

This clone showed up just once. The genes are TRBV28 and TRBJ2-5; 7 nucleotides line up with TRBD2. CDR3 length: 14 residues. Germline values: CDR1 MDHEN, CDR2 SYDVKM. Trimming at V came to 6 bases and at J to 4 bases, leaving 8 bases not matched to a gene. CDR3 DNA: TGTGCCAGCAGCCGGATGGGCGGGGGAGAGACCCAGTACTTC. This gives the protein CASSRMGGGETQYF.